One and the same sample provided the 24 T cell receptor beta chains below, sequenced in a study of neurological immune-mediated disorders. TCRdb called the 5' RACE reads again in MiXCR, with one record for every CDR3 protein. The data show fewer than 55,000 distinct CDR3 sequences, over 9.5% seen once. The sample's time point: longitudinal time-point 3. Sequencing was performed on PBMCs. Receptors originate from a male donor with HTLV-1-associated myelopathy (HAM/TSP).

This clonotype was detected ten times or more. The rearrangement links TRBV28 to TRBJ1-5; D unclear. The CDR3 length is 15 residues. Per the germline V gene, CDR1 is MDHEN and CDR2 is SYDVKM. Trimming removed 7 bases from V and 0 bases from J, with 13 bases in between. This chain's CDR3 is CASIKSGLSNQPQHF. In DNA, the CDR3 is TGTGCCAGCATTAAAAGTGGACTTAGCAATCAGCCCCAGCATTTT.

This clonotype was seen ten or more times. The germline gene is not matched at one end of the junction; a read error may be the cause. The V call is TRBV10-1, the J call TRBJ2-1; perhaps TRBD1 as D (5 bases). CDR1 WNHNN and CDR2 SYGVQD come from the germline V gene (reference sequence). CDR3 length equals 11 residues. The CDR3 loop reads CASSDGRENQF. CDR3 nucleotides: TGCGCCAGCAGTGATGGCAGGGAAAATCAATTC.

This clonotype was seen ten or more times. The V call is TRBV3-1, the J call TRBJ2-7, with TRBD1 matching over 8 bases. CDR3 length: 12 amino acids. From germline, CDR1 is LGHDT and CDR2 YNNKEL (reference sequence). The CDR3 spells CATNLKTGQGKV. The DNA for the CDR3 is TGTGCCACCAACCTTAAAACCGGACAGGGCAAGGTC.

This clonotype has at least ten counts. The chain uses TRBV7-9 and TRBJ2-3, with unresolved D. The germline V and J ends were trimmed by 2 bases and 3 bases, with 9 bases remaining between them. Germline CDR1 SEHNR, CDR2 FQNEAQ (reference sequence). There are 14 residues in the CDR3. The chain's CDR3 is CASSLMTQTDTQYF. In nucleotides, the CDR3 is TGTGCCAGCAGCTTAATGACTCAAACAGATACGCAGTATTTT.

In its sample, this clonotype was seen many times. V and J are TRBV2 and TRBJ2-4; no definite D call. In germline, CDR1 is SNHLY, CDR2 FYNNEI. The CDR3 has 15 residues. The V end was cut by 3 bases, the J end by 6 bases, with 15 bases between. The CDR3 nucleotides read TGTGCCAGCAGTGAGCCCAGTGGGTTAAGAAACATTCAGTACTTC. This codes for CASSEPSGLRNIQYF.

This clonotype was found many times. The chain carries TRBV12-3 or TRBV12-4 and TRBJ1-3, with D possibly being TRBD1 (5 bases). V was clipped by 8 bases and J by 2 bases, with 10 bases between them. This CDR3 spans 13 amino acids. The CDR3 is CASRTQTGNTIYF. CDR3 nucleotides: TGTGCCAGCCGGACACAGACTGGAAACACCATATATTTT.

This clonotype has ten or more counts. The V gene is TRBV6-6, the J gene TRBJ2-2, with TRBD2 matching 13 bases. V lost 5 bases, J lost 0 bases, and 3 bases stayed unmatched. The CDR3 loop spans 17 amino acids. Germline CDR1 MNHNY, CDR2 SVGAGI (reference sequence). The CDR3 spells CASSRTSGGSNTGELFF. The CDR3 coding sequence is TGTGCCAGCAGTAGGACTAGCGGGGGATCGAACACCGGGGAGCTGTTTTTT.

Notes on this clonotype: No DNA is shown, since the ends of the CDR3 on it are uncertain; the CDR3 is the one TCRdb lists. J is TRBJ1-4 and V is TRBV9. Germline CDR1 is SGDLS and CDR2 is YYNGEE. Counting both end residues, the CDR3 totals 23 amino acids. CDR3 sequence: CASTNQTSMYLCASSLTQEKLFF.

This clonotype was counted a few times. V and J are TRBV7-2 and TRBJ1-2; a possible D gene is TRBD1 (5 bases). Germline V gene lookup returns CDR1 SGHTA and CDR2 FQGNSA. This CDR3 is 19 amino acids long. Trimming removed 4 bases at V and 8 bases at J, with 32 bases between. The CDR3 protein is CASSSPPWGLKRALSGYTF. CDR3 in DNA: TGTGCCAGCAGCTCCCCGCCTTGGGGACTAAAGAGGGCTCTATCAGGCTACACCTTC. Complete variable domain (other parts from reference TRBV7-2 and TRBJ1-2): GAGVSQSPSNKVTEKGKDVELRCDPISGHTALYWYRQSLGQGLEFLIYFQGNSAPDKSGLPSDRFSAERTGGSVSTLTIQRTQQEDSAVYLCASSSPPWGLKRALSGYTFGSGTRLTVV.

Note on this clonotype: One end of the junction does not line up with germline, which may come from a read error. The CDR3 here is CSASGTLRAEQLF. The CDR3 nucleotides read TGCAGTGCTAGTGGGACTCTACGGGCTGAGCAGCTCTTC. The genes are TRBV20-1 and TRBJ2-1; the D gene is possibly TRBD2 (6 bases). CDR1 and CDR2 (germline): DFQATT, SNEGSKA (reference sequence). This CDR3 comprises 13 residues.

In its sample, this clonotype was seen many times. The chain recombines TRBV9 with TRBJ2-7, with TRBD1 identical over 8 bases. The CDR3 loop spans 13 amino acids. The V gene end was trimmed by 3 bases and the J gene end by 3 bases; junction bases not matched to a gene: 2. CDR1 is SGDLS, CDR2 YYNGEE, per germline. CDR3 protein: CASSGQGNYEQYF. The CDR3 DNA follows: TGTGCCAGCAGCGGACAGGGGAACTACGAGCAGTACTTC.

This clonotype was counted at least ten times. J is TRBJ1-3 and V is TRBV28, with no clear D. Deletions cut 6 bases from V and 1 base from J, with 16 bases between. From germline, CDR1 is MDHEN and CDR2 SYDVKM. This CDR3 has 16 amino acids. CDR3 in amino acids: CASSPIFRLSGNTIYF. The CDR3 bases are TGTGCCAGCAGCCCTATATTTCGTTTGTCTGGAAACACCATATATTTT.

This clonotype was observed at least ten times. This rearrangement joins TRBV12-3 or TRBV12-4 to TRBJ2-3; no reliable D call. With 4 bases removed from V and 3 bases from J, the gap between germline ends came to 8 bases. This CDR3 is built from 13 residues. This chain's CDR3 is CASSSTETDTQYF. The CDR3 DNA reads as TGTGCCAGCAGTTCGACGGAGACAGATACGCAGTATTTT.

This clonotype was counted at least ten times. The chain carries TRBV20-1 and TRBJ1-2; D remains ambiguous. CDR1 DFQATT and CDR2 SNEGSKA come from the germline V gene (reference sequence). V lost 5 bases and J lost 8, with 15 bases in between. The CDR3 extends over 12 amino acids. CDR3 DNA: TGCAGTGCTCGGACCACGGGTAGCGGCTACACCTTC. It encodes CSARTTGSGYTF.

This clonotype was recorded only once. This may be a read error: a much more frequent sequence differs by one nucleotide. This chain uses TRBV6-5 with TRBJ1-5, with 7 bases fitting TRBD1. J gave up 5 bases and V 6 bases, and 7 bases lay outside the gene matches. Germline V gene lookup returns CDR1 MNHEY and CDR2 SVGAGI. This CDR3 comprises 14 residues. The CDR3 bases are TGTGCCAGCAGGAAGACAGGGCCCGATCAGCCCCAGCATTTT. It encodes CASRKTGPDQPQHF.

At least ten counts were recorded for this clonotype. J is TRBJ2-1 and V is TRBV5-1, with D possibly TRBD1 on 5 matching bases. This CDR3 contains 14 residues. Trimming removed 0 bases from V and 6 bases from J, with 10 bases in between. The germline CDR1 and CDR2 sequences are SGHRS and YFSETQ. Written as DNA, the CDR3 is TGCGCCAGCAGCTTGGCCCAGGGTCTCAATGAGCAGTTCTTC. It translates to CASSLAQGLNEQFF.

The sample holds many counts of this clonotype. The chain couples TRBV20-1 to TRBJ2-5, with 9 bases identical to TRBD2. CDR1 DFQATT and CDR2 SNEGSKA come from the germline V gene (reference sequence). V was clipped by 1 base and J by 1 base; unmatched bases: 4. The CDR3 runs 15 residues. This CDR3 reads CSARGLAGAQETQYF. The DNA of the CDR3 is TGCAGTGCTAGAGGGTTAGCGGGGGCCCAAGAGACCCAGTACTTC.

This clonotype was observed many times. The J gene is TRBJ1-5, the V gene TRBV20-1, with D perhaps TRBD1 (5 bases). The CDR3 consists of 15 residues. Germline CDR1 DFQATT, CDR2 SNEGSKA (reference sequence). Trimming shortened V by 5 bases and J by 9 bases, and 23 bases separated the two germline ends. The CDR3 bases are TGCAGTGCTGGCTCCCTCCCGACAGTCGCCGGGCCCCAGCATTTT. As protein: CSAGSLPTVAGPQHF.

This clonotype was observed at least ten times. This rearrangement joins TRBV5-1 to TRBJ2-3; unclear D gene. The CDR3 has 14 amino acids. Germline lookup yields CDR1 SGHRS and CDR2 YFSETQ. Trimming took 0 bases from V and 4 from J, leaving 9 bases between them. CDR3 DNA sequence: TGCGCCAGCAGCTTGGACCGCCTCGCAGATACGCAGTATTTT. This sequence encodes CASSLDRLADTQYF.

The V gene is TRBV7-3, the J gene TRBJ2-2; no reliable D call. The CDR3 length is 14 residues. Germline V lookup: CDR1 SGHTA, CDR2 FQGTGA. V dropped 2 bases and J dropped 3 bases, with 7 bases sitting between them. CDR3 DNA sequence: TGTGCCAGCAGCTTATCCCCAGACACCGGGGAGCTGTTTTTT. Its protein product is CASSLSPDTGELFF.

There are many counts of this clonotype. The chain couples TRBV6-2 or TRBV6-3 to TRBJ1-2, with 7 bases identical to TRBD1. The junction had 7 bases not matched to a gene; V was cut back by 4 bases and J by 2 bases. Germline CDR1 MNHEY, CDR2 SVGEGT. The CDR3 has 15 residues. The CDR3 sequence: CASSSTGTANYGYTF. The DNA of the CDR3 is TGTGCCAGCAGTTCCACCGGGACAGCGAACTATGGCTACACCTTC.

This clonotype was seen ten or more times. The rearrangement uses TRBV4-3 and TRBJ1-2; D is perhaps TRBD1 (5 bases). V lost 0 bases to trimming and J lost 8 bases, with 16 bases between them. Germline CDR1 is LGHNA and CDR2 is YSLEER. The CDR3 totals 15 residues. Written as DNA, the CDR3 is TGCGCCAGCAGCCAAGAGGGGCGTCGGGCAGGCGGCTACACCTTC. This sequence encodes CASSQEGRRAGGYTF.

This clonotype was found many times. This sequence joins TRBV7-8 and TRBJ1-5; no firm D call. The CDR3 totals 16 residues. Germline V lookup: CDR1 SGHVS, CDR2 FQNEAQ. Trimming shortened V by 8 bases and J by 1 base, and 18 bases separated the two germline ends. The CDR3: CASSFQDSRSNQPQHF. CDR3 bases: TGTGCCAGCTCCTTCCAGGATTCCCGCAGCAATCAGCCCCAGCATTTT.

This clonotype was counted ten times or more. The rearrangement links TRBV5-1 to TRBJ1-1; perhaps TRBD1 as D (5 bases). From germline, CDR1 is SGHRS and CDR2 YFSETQ. CDR3 length equals 15 residues. V lost 1 base and J 0 bases, leaving 10 bases between the germline ends. CDR3 in amino acids: CASSLRGWVNTEAFF. As DNA, the CDR3 is TGCGCCAGCAGCTTGCGGGGGTGGGTGAACACTGAAGCTTTCTTT.